The rows below give T cell receptor beta chains drawn from one sample of a study of shared T cell receptors in the human thymus. Assay used: immunoSEQ multiplex PCR; TCRdb lists only in-frame clones, some missing. This table has some 400,000 clones, 95% appearing once. The sample consisted of thymocytes. The receptors stem from a human donor. The CDR3 runs from the conserved cysteine through the conserved F or W. Fields, in order: CDR3 DNA, CDR3 protein, J gene, V gene, clone size, D gene. The D gene is left open where the match is weak. Clone size is given for some rows only: seen once, a few or many times, or a class if the clone is expanded.

TGTGCCAGCAGCTTAGATTGCGGAATAAACACCGGGGAGCTGTTTTTT | CASSLDCGINTGELFF | TRBJ2-2 | TRBV7-2 | NA | NA
TGTGCCAGCAGCTTTAGGTTACCGGGACCCTCAATATGGGGCTACACCTTC | CASSFRLPGPSIWGYTF | TRBJ1-2 | TRBV7-9 | NA | NA
TGTGCCAGCAGTGACTCTCACCGGACAGGTGAGCAGTTCTTC | CASSDSHRTGEQFF | TRBJ2-1 | TRBV6-4 | NA | TRBD1
TGTGCCAGCAGCTTGTCTACGGGGCTGCCCCAGCATTTT | CASSLSTGLPQHF | TRBJ1-5 | TRBV4-2 | NA | NA
TGTGCCAGCAGTGCAGACAGGACTCACCGTGGAAACACCATATATTTT | CASSADRTHRGNTIYF | TRBJ1-3 | TRBV6-1 | NA | NA
TGTGCCAGCAGCCTCTGGACAGGGGGCAGGACCTACGAGCAGTACTTC | CASSLWTGGRTYEQYF | TRBJ2-7 | TRBV7-9 | NA | TRBD1
TGTGCCACTCACGCGTCAAACAGGGCCCACACTGAAGCTTTCTTT | CATHASNRAHTEAFF | TRBJ1-1 | TRBV19 | NA | NA
TGCGCCAGCAGCCAAGAGATATCGAAGGACAGGGGAACAGATACGCAGTATTTT | CASSQEISKDRGTDTQYF | TRBJ2-3 | TRBV4-3 | NA | TRBD1
TGTGCCAGCAGTCGACAGGGGAAAGAGACCCAGTACTTC | CASSRQGKETQYF | TRBJ2-5 | TRBV27 | NA | TRBD1
TGTGCCAGCAGCCGACAGGAGCCCTCCGAGCAGTACTTC | CASSRQEPSEQYF | TRBJ2-7 | TRBV4-2 | few | NA
TGTGCCAGCAGCTTAGTGCGCCGGGTTCCAGGGGGCAGTTCAGGGGCCAACGTCCTGACTTTC | CASSLVRRVPGGSSGANVLTF | TRBJ2-6 | TRBV7-8 | NA | TRBD1
TGTGCCAGCAGTTTAGGCGGGAGGGCCTGGGATGAGCAGTTCTTC | CASSLGGRAWDEQFF | TRBJ2-1 | TRBV27 | NA | TRBD2
TGTGCCAGCAGGGTGAACACCGGGGAGCTGTTTTTT | CASRVNTGELFF | TRBJ2-2 | TRBV28 | NA | NA
TGTGCCAGCAGTTCCCGACAGGGAAGAAGGAACACCATATATTTT | CASSSRQGRRNTIYF | TRBJ1-3 | TRBV6-5 | NA | TRBD1
TGTGCCAGCAGTTCCCTTAGCAATCAGCCCCAGCATTTT | CASSSLSNQPQHF | TRBJ1-5 | TRBV27 | NA | NA
TGTGCCAGCAGCAAGACTAGTTCCGACGAGCAGTACTTC | CASSKTSSDEQYF | TRBJ2-7 | TRBV7-9 | once | NA
TGTGCCAGCAGCCCCTGGGGGGCTAGGGGCCAAGAGACCCAGTACTTC | CASSPWGARGQETQYF | TRBJ2-5 | TRBV28 | NA | NA
TGTGCCAGCAGTGATTCTAGCGGTAAGGCCCAGTACTTC | CASSDSSGKAQYF | TRBJ2-5 | TRBV28 | NA | TRBD2
TGTGCCAGCAGGATCCTGACAGGAATGAACACCGGGGAGCTGTTTTTT | CASRILTGMNTGELFF | TRBJ2-2 | TRBV7-2 | NA | NA
TGTGCCAGCTCACCACCCCCGACCTTTGGAATTTATGGCTACACCTTC | CASSPPPTFGIYGYTF | TRBJ1-2 | TRBV18 | NA | NA
TGTGCCAGCAGTGCTCATGCCACGGGACTAGCGGGAGACGGGTGCTACGAGCAGTACTTC | CASSAHATGLAGDGCYEQYF | TRBJ2-7 | TRBV28 | NA | TRBD2
TGTGCCAGCAGTCCTAAGGGAGTTTTTGGCTACACCTTC | CASSPKGVFGYTF | TRBJ1-2 | TRBV6-6 | NA | NA
TGTGCCAGCAGCCCGCTGTACTACGAGCAGTACTTC | CASSPLYYEQYF | TRBJ2-7 | TRBV28 | NA | NA
TGCAGCGTTGAAGTCGACAGGAAGTCCTCCTACGAGCAGTACTTC | CSVEVDRKSSYEQYF | TRBJ2-7 | TRBV29-1 | NA | NA
TGTGCCAGCAGCTTAGTGGGAGGGGGCGAAGGCACAGATACGCAGTATTTT | CASSLVGGGEGTDTQYF | TRBJ2-3 | TRBV7-2 | NA | NA
TGTGCCAGCAGCTTGCCGGGACTCCCCGTAGGAGGTGTGAACACTGAAGCTTTCTTT | CASSLPGLPVGGVNTEAFF | TRBJ1-1 | TRBV5-8 | NA | NA
TGTGCCAGCAGCTTAGATACCGGGTACAATGAGCAGTTCTTC | CASSLDTGYNEQFF | TRBJ2-1 | TRBV11-2 | NA | NA
TGTGCCAGCACGCGGACGCATGAGCAGTTCTTC | CASTRTHEQFF | TRBJ2-1 | TRBV9 | NA | NA
TGTGCCAGCTCTCTCATACCGGGACAGGGAAAAGCCTCTGGGGCCAACGTCCTGACTTTC | CASSLIPGQGKASGANVLTF | TRBJ2-6 | TRBV18 | NA | TRBD1
TGTGCCAGCAGCTTAGTGTCTAGCCCCTACGAGCAGTACTTC | CASSLVSSPYEQYF | TRBJ2-7 | TRBV11-2 | NA | NA
TGCGCCAGCAACGGTCCAGGGAACACTGAAGCTTTCTTT | CASNGPGNTEAFF | TRBJ1-1 | TRBV10-2 | NA | NA
TGTGCCAGCAGCGTCCGGGACCACTACGAGCAGTACTTC | CASSVRDHYEQYF | TRBJ2-7 | TRBV14 | NA | NA
TGTGCCAGCAGTCCCCGGGAGTATAACTATGGCTACACCTTC | CASSPREYNYGYTF | TRBJ1-2 | TRBV28 | few | NA
TGTGCCATCACTGCAGCGGGACCGACGTACGAGCAGTACTTC | CAITAAGPTYEQYF | TRBJ2-7 | TRBV28 | NA | TRBD2
TGTGCCAGCAGCTTAGGCCGGGCCACCTACGAGCAGTACTTC | CASSLGRATYEQYF | TRBJ2-7 | TRBV13 | NA | NA
TGTGCCAGCATTAACCGGGACGCGATACAGCCCCAGCATTTT | CASINRDAIQPQHF | TRBJ1-5 | TRBV28 | NA | NA
TGCGCCAGCCTCGGTGGACCGACCTACGAGCAGTACTTC | CASLGGPTYEQYF | TRBJ2-7 | TRBV10-2 | NA | NA
TGTGCCACCAGCCCCGGGACTAGTGCGCAGTATTTT | CATSPGTSAQYF | TRBJ2-3 | TRBV15 | NA | TRBD2
TGTGCCTGGAGCGCAGGGTCAGGAGACAATGAGCAGTTCTTC | CAWSAGSGDNEQFF | TRBJ2-1 | TRBV30 | few | NA
TGTGCCAGCAGTGGACAGCCTTGGGGCTACACCTTC | CASSGQPWGYTF | TRBJ1-2 | TRBV2 | NA | NA
TGTGCCAGCAGCTTAGGGGGGGACAGCTTAAACACTGAAGCTTTCTTT | CASSLGGDSLNTEAFF | TRBJ1-1 | TRBV7-9 | NA | TRBD1
TGTGCCAGCAGCGAGGAGGGACATTCCACAGATACGCAGTATTTT | CASSEEGHSTDTQYF | TRBJ2-3 | TRBV9 | NA | NA
TGTGCCAGCAGCCCAGGGGATTACTCCTACGAGCAGTACTTC | CASSPGDYSYEQYF | TRBJ2-7 | TRBV28 | few | NA
TGTGCCAGCGGGCCGTGTTCAAGGGAGGGGGACGAGCAGTACTTC | CASGPCSREGDEQYF | TRBJ2-7 | TRBV6-1 | NA | NA
TGTGCCAGCAGCTTAAACTCCAGCGGGATGTCAGATACGCAGTATTTT | CASSLNSSGMSDTQYF | TRBJ2-3 | TRBV7-3 | few | TRBD2
TGTGCTAGCAGCTTATCCCCTGGGGTAGCGGGAGTGGGCGAGCAGTACTTC | CASSLSPGVAGVGEQYF | TRBJ2-7 | TRBV7-7 | NA | TRBD2
TGTGCCAGCCCCAGAGGGGAAAAACTGTTTTTT | CASPRGEKLFF | TRBJ1-4 | TRBV6-5 | NA | NA
TGTGCCAGCAGCTTGAGACTAGCGGGAAGGAGCGAGCAGTACTTC | CASSLRLAGRSEQYF | TRBJ2-7 | TRBV5-5 | once | TRBD2
TGTGCCAGCAGTGGGGGACTAGCGGAAAACTACAATGAGCAGTTCTTC | CASSGGLAENYNEQFF | TRBJ2-1 | TRBV27 | once | TRBD2
TGTGCCAGCAGCGACCCAAGGGGAGACTCCTACGAGCAGTACTTC | CASSDPRGDSYEQYF | TRBJ2-7 | TRBV5-5 | NA | NA
TGTGCCACCAGCCTCCCCGGCGCGGCCTACAATGAGCAGTTCTTC | CATSLPGAAYNEQFF | TRBJ2-1 | TRBV15 | NA | NA
TGTGCCAGCAGCGCCCCGGGACTAGCGGGAGTCGGCTACGAGCAGTACTTC | CASSAPGLAGVGYEQYF | TRBJ2-7 | TRBV7-9 | NA | TRBD2
TGCAGCGTGGGAAAGCGGGGCGGCTTCTCCTACGAGCAGTACTTC | CSVGKRGGFSYEQYF | TRBJ2-7 | TRBV29-1 | NA | TRBD2